Described below is a single T cell receptor beta chain sequence and its context. The data were obtained in a study of blood T cell repertoires in COVID-19. Background on the study: The United States, Italy and Spain were the sources of the acute and convalescent COVID-19 samples. PBMCs, B-cell-depleted T cells, or T cells provided the cDNA or gDNA that made up the material.

Authors' methods: Amplifying reference gene primers gave estimates of nucleated cell counts. Libraries were prepared by immunoSEQ multiplex PCR; TCRdb keeps only in-frame clonotypes and omits some of them. From that table come the V and J calls and clone size; the DNA was used to work out D and trimming. The repertoire holds around 70,000 clones, about 90% seen once, with under 6% in the top ten. Germline V CDR1 and CDR2: SNHLY, FYNNEI. The CDR3 extends over 17 amino acids. V shed 7 bases, J shed 1 base, and the junction held 10 bases outside the gene matches. The specimen was peripheral blood. The chain recombines TRBV2 with TRBJ2-3; 11 positions match TRBD2. The source is a human donor in a cohort sampled during active COVID-19. The CDR3 DNA reads as TGTGCCAGCATTAAGGGTAGCGGGGGGGTCCGCACAGATACGCAGTATTTT. It encodes CASIKGSGGVRTDTQYF. The entire variable domain, with the rest obtained from reference TRBV2 and TRBJ2-3, is as follows: EPEVTQTPSHQVTQMGQEVILRCVPISNHLYFYWYRQILGQKVEFLVSFYNNEISEKSEIFDDQFSVERPDGSNFTLKIRSTKLEDSAMYFCASIKGSGGVRTDTQYFGPGTRLTVL.